One sample yielded the 18 T cell receptor beta chains listed below, sequenced in a study of siplizumab effects on memory and regulatory T cells. Clones were sequenced by immunoSEQ multiplex PCR, and TCRdb holds only the in-frame ones, with some missing. The sample holds tens of thousands of clones, approximately 96% seen once. Sequencing used naive CD8+ T cells sorted from blood. The receptors stem from a human donor in good health.

V usage is TRBV9 and J usage is TRBJ2-1; D gene unclear. The CDR3 is made up of 13 amino acids. Deletions cut 0 bases from V and 7 bases from J, with 8 bases between. Germline V gene sequence: CDR1 SGDLS, CDR2 YYNGEE. The CDR3 spells CASSVGMGNEQFF. The CDR3, as DNA: TGTGCCAGCAGCGTAGGGATGGGAAATGAGCAGTTCTTC. Combining the CDR3 with reference TRBV9 and TRBJ2-1 gives the whole variable domain DSGVTQTPKHLITATGQRVTLRCSPRSGDLSVYWYQQSLDQGLQFLIQYYNGEERAKGNILERFSAQQFPDLHSELNLSSLELGDSALYFCASSVGMGNEQFFGPGTRLTVL.

The chain is built from TRBV21-1 and TRBJ2-5; the D call in the table, TRBD2, was not verified against the DNA. TRBV21-1 is a pseudogene locus. The CDR3 contains 13 residues. The CDR3 sequence: CASSRDWGGTQYF. CDR3 DNA sequence: TGTGCCAGCAGCCGGGACTGGGGGGGGACCCAGTACTTC.

The count of this clone is one. This chain links TRBV4-3 with TRBJ2-2, with a tentative D call TRBD1 (7 bases). The ends were cut back, 4 bases at V and 5 bases at J, with 8 bases in the middle. CDR1 is LGHNA and CDR2 is YSLEER in the germline V gene. This CDR3 spans 13 amino acids. Written as DNA, the CDR3 is TGCGCCAGCAGCCCAGGGGGGACCGGGGAGCTGTTTTTT. Amino acids: CASSPGGTGELFF.

The chain couples TRBV14 to TRBJ2-5; no reliable D call. CDR3 length: 14 amino acids. V lost 0 bases and J 0 bases, leaving 5 bases between the germline ends. Per germline, CDR1 SGHDN and CDR2 FVKESK. The DNA of the CDR3 is TGTGCCAGCAGCCAAGATAGGTACCAAGAGACCCAGTACTTC. Translation: CASSQDRYQETQYF.

The chain combines TRBV21-1 with TRBJ1-2. TRBV21-1 is assigned pseudogene status. The CDR3 covers 16 residues. This CDR3 is CASDLVGPTPNYGYTF. Written as DNA, the CDR3 is TGTGCCAGCGACCTTGTGGGACCCACGCCTAACTATGGCTACACCTTC.

The rearrangement links TRBV30 to TRBJ1-1; D is possibly TRBD1 (5 bases). The V gene's germline CDR1 is GTSNPN and CDR2 SVGIG (reference sequence). Trimming stripped 3 bases from V and 1 base from J, with 18 bases between. The CDR3 spans 16 residues. The CDR3 DNA sequence: TGTGCCTGGAGATCACCACCTGGGGGGGGGAACACTGAAGCTTTCTTT. It translates to CAWRSPPGGGNTEAFF.

The V gene is TRBV19, the J gene TRBJ1-1, with 7 bases fitting TRBD1. This CDR3 contains 16 residues. Losses at the gene ends were 9 bases for V and 1 base for J; bases not matched to a gene: 14. Germline V gene lookup returns CDR1 LNHDA and CDR2 SQIVND (reference sequence). In DNA, the CDR3 is TGTGCCAGCATACCAACTCGACAGGGAGGGAACACTGAAGCTTTCTTT. Translating gives CASIPTRQGGNTEAFF.

The chain joins TRBV6-5 to TRBJ2-3; TRBD2 is a possible D gene (5 bases). This CDR3 has 14 residues. Trimming removed 6 bases from V and 0 bases from J, with 10 bases in between. Germline assignment: CDR1 MNHEY and CDR2 SVGAGI. Here the CDR3 DNA reads TGTGCCAGCAGCCCCGGGATTAGCACAGATACGCAGTATTTT. It encodes CASSPGISTDTQYF.

The J gene is TRBJ1-1, the V gene TRBV6-5; 7 bases agree with TRBD1. The CDR3 has 15 residues. The V segment lost 8 bases and the J segment 0 bases; nucleotides outside the gene matches: 9. CDR1 MNHEY and CDR2 SVGAGI come from the germline V gene. The CDR3 region has the DNA TGTGCCAGCTATGAAGAGGGGGCATTGAACACTGAAGCTTTCTTT. It codes for CASYEEGALNTEAFF.

V gene TRBV11-3 combines with J gene TRBJ2-3, with a possible D match to TRBD1 (5 bases). Germline V gives CDR1 SGHNT, CDR2 YENEEA. The CDR3 sequence is 13 residues long. Trimming cost V 2 bases and J 6 bases, with 9 bases left between them. The CDR3 loop is CASSLFQGDTQYF. For the CDR3, the DNA is TGTGCCAGCAGCTTATTCCAGGGCGATACGCAGTATTTT.

This clone was observed a few times. V usage is TRBV4-1 and J usage is TRBJ1-6; perhaps TRBD1 as D (5 bases). The CDR3 is 16 residues long. V lost 0 bases and J lost 6, with 12 bases in between. From germline, CDR1 is MGHRA and CDR2 YSYEKL. The CDR3 coding sequence is TGCGCCAGCAGCCAAGACATAGCCGACAGTAATTCACCCCTCCACTTT. This gives the protein CASSQDIADSNSPLHF.

The chain has TRBV9 and TRBJ1-2; D may be TRBD1 (6 bases). This CDR3 is built from 16 residues. V lost 4 bases to trimming and J lost 8 bases, with 24 bases between them. Germline V gives CDR1 SGDLS, CDR2 YYNGEE. The CDR3 DNA follows: TGTGCCAGCAGCCCCCGAGAGAGGGGGGCGCGTGACGGCTACACCTTC. Protein product: CASSPRERGARDGYTF.

This clone occurred once. A read error may produce the germline difference seen at one junction end. The chain joins TRBV5-6 to TRBJ1-1; TRBD1 aligns across 8 bases. Per the germline V gene, CDR1 is SGHDT and CDR2 is YYEEEE. This CDR3 has 14 amino acids. The DNA for the CDR3 is TGTGCCAGCAGCCCAGGAGGACAGGGACTTCTCATTCTCTTT. This codes for CASSPGGQGLLILF.

This clone was detected only once. The chain carries TRBV19 and TRBJ1-2; a weak D match, TRBD1 (5 bases). The CDR3 spans 12 residues. CDR1 and CDR2 (germline): LNHDA, SQIVND (reference sequence). Trimming removed 6 bases from V and 4 bases from J, with 9 bases in between. Here the CDR3 reads CASSPDSYGYTF. The CDR3 region has the DNA TGTGCCAGTAGCCCCGACAGCTATGGCTACACCTTC.

The chain combines TRBV7-2 with TRBJ2-7; no definite D call. The CDR3 length is 12 residues. Per germline, CDR1 SGHTA and CDR2 FQGNSA. V lost 1 base to trimming and J lost 5 bases, with 6 bases between them. The CDR3 DNA sequence: TGTGCCAGCAGCTTAGACCGGAACGAGCAGTACTTC. Encoded protein: CASSLDRNEQYF.

This clone occurred once. V gene TRBV9 combines with J gene TRBJ2-7; D gene unclear. The V end was cut by 0 bases, the J end by 7 bases, with 11 bases between. From germline, CDR1 is SGDLS and CDR2 YYNGEE. The CDR3 loop spans 13 amino acids. The CDR3: CASSVGSLSEQYF. In DNA form, the CDR3 reads TGTGCCAGCAGCGTAGGATCTCTGTCAGAGCAGTACTTC.

The gene calls are TRBV27 and TRBJ1-6, with TRBD1 matching 8 bases. The CDR3 is made up of 13 amino acids. Trimming took 5 bases from V and 12 from J; bases not matched to a gene: 6. Germline CDR1 MNHEY, CDR2 SMNVEV (reference sequence). This CDR3 is CASSPGTGGPLHF. The DNA of the CDR3 is TGTGCCAGCAGTCCTGGGACAGGTGGACCCCTCCACTTT.

This chain joins TRBV5-4 and TRBJ2-3; 9 bases fit TRBD1. V trimming: 4 bases; J trimming: 5 bases; junction bases outside the gene matches: 8. CDR1 is SGHNT, CDR2 YYREEE, per germline (reference sequence). The CDR3 runs 15 residues. CDR3 sequence: CASSALQGAQDTQYF. CDR3 sequence (DNA): TGTGCCAGCAGCGCACTACAGGGGGCCCAAGATACGCAGTATTTT.